This TCR beta chain was obtained from a study of shared clonotypes between healthy human individuals. Study-wide background: Aged 18 to 49, the donors were a couple of women and a few men. Study-wide results and caveats: Blood was the sole source, and tissue repertoires probably differ. Among non-shared clonotypes, generation probabilities were lower than among those shared by all four donors.

About this clone itself: Antigen unknown.

Over several immunoSEQ plates, each subset's genomic DNA was distributed in even portions. Clones were read by immunoSEQ multiplex PCR, and TCRdb kept only the in-frame ones, dropping some. The repertoire holds around 2.3 million clones, with approximately 95% as singletons. Trimming left V 2 bases short and J 1 base short, with 11 bases between. The CDR3 length is 14 residues. Germline CDR1 GTSNPN, CDR2 SVGIG (reference sequence). The rearrangement joins TRBV30 to TRBJ1-1; D uncertain. The TCR originated in a man younger than 35 in good health. Sequencing used naive CD4+ T cells sorted from blood. Subset reported: CD45RA+ positively selected. The CDR3: CAWSPQAGNTEAFF. DNA of the CDR3: TGTGCCTGGAGTCCTCAGGCGGGGAACACTGAAGCTTTCTTT.